Shown below are 9 T cell receptor beta chains from a single sample sequenced in a study of CXCR3-negative and CXCR3-positive naive CD8 T cells. Regarding the study as a whole: CXCR3-positive naive cells had more hydrophobic TRB CDR3s than CXCR3-negative naive cells.

Through 5' RACE with UMI labels, the TRB cDNA libraries were prepared. Using the 5' RACE reads, TCRdb records one entry per CDR3 protein without DNA. The listing records 150,000 to 160,000 distinct CDR3 sequences. These receptors are not linked to any known antigen. What was sequenced was naive CXCR3+ CD8+ T cells from blood. Regarding subset: CD45RO-CCR7+CD27+CD95- naive CD8+ T cells expressing CXCR3 (TNR3+). These receptors originate from a human donor in good health. Some clones in this sample may be carry-over from other donors' samples.

The rearrangement joins TRBV28 to TRBJ2-7. Germline-derived CDR1 and CDR2 are MDHEN and SYDVKM. The CDR3 has 11 residues. CDR3 protein: CASSSSSEQYF.

The V and J genes are TRBV28 and TRBJ2-7; checking the TCRdb D call of TRBD2 is not possible without DNA. The CDR3 is 16 residues long. Germline CDR1 MDHEN, CDR2 SYDVKM. CDR3: CASSYGPGTGSYEQYF.

The chain employs TRBV29-1 and TRBJ2-3; TCRdb's D gene call, TRBD1, goes unchecked for lack of DNA. CDR3 length equals 14 residues. Germline CDR1 SQVTM, CDR2 ANQGSEA. The CDR3 loop is CSVGDLGVTDTQYF.

V usage is TRBV28 and J usage is TRBJ2-1; TCRdb calls TRBD2, which cannot be checked without DNA. The germline CDR1 and CDR2 sequences are MDHEN and SYDVKM. The CDR3 runs to 18 residues. This CDR3 reads CASSLFLGRASGDNEQFF.

V and J are TRBV3-1 and TRBJ1-4. The CDR3 extends over 16 amino acids. Germline assignment: CDR1 LGHDT and CDR2 YNNKEL (reference sequence). The CDR3 sequence: CASSQEPTLPSEKLFF.

The chain links TRBV9 to TRBJ2-3; TCRdb gives TRBD1 as the D gene, but with no DNA this cannot be confirmed. Germline-derived CDR1 and CDR2 are SGDLS and YYNGEE. This CDR3 has 13 amino acids. The CDR3: CASSGKGADTQYF.

J is TRBJ2-3 and V is TRBV7-9. The CDR3 runs 13 residues. CDR1 and CDR2 (germline): SEHNR, FQNEAQ (reference sequence). CDR3 amino acids: CASSLGYTDTQYF.

This chain uses TRBV20-1 with TRBJ1-1; absent DNA, TCRdb's TRBD1 call cannot be checked. The CDR3 sequence is 12 residues long. The germline V gene has CDR1 DFQATT and CDR2 SNEGSKA (reference sequence). CDR3 residues: CSARMGGTEAFF.

The chain couples TRBV7-2 to TRBJ2-1; TCRdb's D call, TRBD2, is unchecked because there is no DNA. Per the germline V gene, CDR1 is SGHTA and CDR2 is FQGNSA. There are 14 residues in the CDR3. The CDR3 region is CASSLDPSGNEQFF.